This T cell receptor beta chain was recorded in a study of T cell responses to AZD1222 COVID-19 vaccine. Whole-study results and caveats: Two doses of AZD1222 preceded a rise in Spike-specific TCR breadth and depth. The donors showed a predominance of white British ancestry and of females, with possible underestimation of clonal diversity.

The method was immunoSEQ multiplex PCR; TCRdb's version includes in-frame clones alone and lacks a portion of them. The repertoire includes roughly 110,000 clones, about 89% of them detected once, and around 6.6% sits in the top ten. As for this clone: Antigen: not known.

Here the sequenced sample was peripheral blood, taken 28 days after the second AZD1222 dose. The receptor was derived from an adult who received the AZD1222 COVID-19 vaccine.

CDR3 nucleotides: TGTGCCAGCAGCGCCCGGACAGGGGGCAGGGACACTGAAGCTTTCTTT. Residues: CASSARTGGRDTEAFF. The chain uses TRBV7-8 and TRBJ1-1; 11 bases map to TRBD1. The trim removed 5 bases at V and 3 bases at J, leaving 8 bases unmatched. This CDR3 spans 16 amino acids. The V gene's germline CDR1 is SGHVS and CDR2 FQNEAQ.